This T cell receptor (beta chain) was sequenced during a study of T cell repertoires in cytomegalovirus infection. Turning to the study itself: Matching HLA type, along with CMV infection, was indicated by public TCR beta signatures.

TCRdb redid the calling of the reads with MiXCR, one entry per CDR3 protein. Here the sample spans about 490,000 distinct CDR3 sequences, approximately 25% being singletons. This clonotype was seen ten or more times. From germline, CDR1 is DFQATT and CDR2 SNEGSKA (reference sequence). V lost 0 bases to trimming and J lost 2 bases, with 11 bases between them. CDR3 size: 15 residues. J is TRBJ1-3 and V is TRBV20-1; unclear D gene. Specimen: PBMCs. This sequence was found in a human donor in good health (CMV status not recorded). Some clones in this sample may be carry-over from other donors' samples. The CDR3 spells CSARDLAPTGNTIYF. The CDR3, as DNA: TGCAGTGCTAGAGATTTGGCCCCTACTGGAAACACCATATATTTT.